A selection of T cell receptor beta chains follows, all from one sample in a study of T cell repertoires in cytomegalovirus infection. One entry per CDR3 protein, called by TCRdb with MiXCR from the reads. Altogether 560,000 or so distinct CDR3 sequences are present, 16% being singletons, with the ten largest covering more than 20%. The sample comprised CD8+ T cells from PBMCs. The receptors stem from a human donor in good health (CMV status not recorded). Some clones in this sample may be carry-over from other donors' samples. CDR3s include the opening cysteine and the closing phenylalanine or tryptophan. A D gene is named only where the DNA matches it firmly. Some rows mark clone size as missing; the rest say once, few, many or name a class of expanded clone.

NA,TRBJ1-5,TRBV7-6,many,TGTGCCAGCAGCTTTGGGGCGGGCAATCAGCCCCAGCATTTT,CASSFGAGNQPQHF
TRBD1,TRBJ1-2,TRBV14,few,TGTGCCAGCAGCCTTGCAGGGACAGACCTTTACTTC,CASSLAGTDLYF
TRBD1,TRBJ1-1,TRBV7-9,many,TGTGCCAGCAGCTTACCTGGGACAGCTAAGAACACTGAAGCTTTCTTT,CASSLPGTAKNTEAFF
TRBD1,TRBJ1-3,TRBV27,many,TGTGCCAGCAGTTCCTGGTACGACAGGGAAGGCTCTGGAAACACCATATATTTT,CASSSWYDREGSGNTIYF
TRBD1,TRBJ1-2,TRBV7-2,many,TGTGCCAGCAGCTCCTCGGACAGGGACTTGCCTAGCTATGGCTACACCTTC,CASSSSDRDLPSYGYTF
TRBD1,TRBJ1-2,TRBV4-2,NA,TGTGCCAGCAGCGAGACAGGGGGCGCGAGGGGCTACACCTTC,CASSETGGARGYTF
NA,TRBJ1-1,TRBV3-1,once,TGTGCCAGCAGGGCAGTTCCTTCGGACACTGAAGCTTTCTTT,CASRAVPSDTEAFF
NA,TRBJ1-1,TRBV6-2/TRBV6-3,many,TGTGCCAGCAGTCCTGACAGCACTGAAGCTTTCTTT,CASSPDSTEAFF
TRBD2,TRBJ2-7,TRBV20-1,few,TGCAGTGCTAGTAGGGGACTAGCGGGGCTCTACGAGCAGTACTTC,CSASRGLAGLYEQYF
NA,TRBJ2-3,TRBV6-1,many,TGTGCCAGCAGACTTAGGACATTTAGCCCAGATACGCAGTATTTT,CASRLRTFSPDTQYF
TRBD2,TRBJ2-5,TRBV13,NA,TGTGCCAGCAGCTTAGTGGGGGAAGCGGGGGGCTTCGGCGAGACCCAGTACTTC,CASSLVGEAGGFGETQYF
TRBD2,TRBJ2-5,TRBV27,NA,TGTGCCAGCAGTAGGAGGGTAGCGGGGTCCCAAGAGACCCAGTACTTC,CASSRRVAGSQETQYF
TRBD1,TRBJ2-3,TRBV15,NA,TGTGCCACCAGCGGCCGGGACGGACAGGAGTATTTT,CATSGRDGQEYF
NA,TRBJ2-7,TRBV4-2,NA,TGTGCCAGCAGCCAAAAAAGGAGGGACACCACCTACGAGCAGTACTTC,CASSQKRRDTTYEQYF
NA,TRBJ1-1,TRBV12-5,few,TGTGCTAGTGGTTTGGTAGCCGGGACTGAAGCTTTCTTT,CASGLVAGTEAFF
TRBD2,TRBJ2-2,TRBV7-3,many,TGTGCCAGCAGCTCCTTTAGCGGGGCTAACACCGGGGAGCTGTTTTTT,CASSSFSGANTGELFF
NA,TRBJ2-5,TRBV6-1,few,TGTGCCAGCAGTACCCTGGGACCGGGAGAGACCCAGTACTTC,CASSTLGPGETQYF
NA,TRBJ2-1,TRBV2,NA,TGTGCCAGCAGTGAAGGTCCCATTCACAATGAGCAGTTCTTC,CASSEGPIHNEQFF
NA,TRBJ2-7,TRBV15,NA,TGTGCCACCGTCGACTCCCTAGACGGTTCTAGCTACGAGCAGTACTTC,CATVDSLDGSSYEQYF
NA,TRBJ2-3,TRBV11-2,NA,TGTGCCAGCAGCTTAGTCCGGGGTTGGAGCACAGATACGCAGTATTTT,CASSLVRGWSTDTQYF
TRBD2,TRBJ2-1,TRBV19,few,TGTGCCAGTAGCAAGGTGGGAGGGAAAAATGAGCAGTTCTTC,CASSKVGGKNEQFF
TRBD2,TRBJ2-7,TRBV20-1,NA,TGCAGTGCTAGAGATCTCCTAGCGGAGTCCTACGAGCAGTACTTC,CSARDLLAESYEQYF
NA,TRBJ1-2,TRBV29-1,once,TGCAGCGTTGCTGGAGGGGGGGCGCATGGCTACACCTTC,CSVAGGGAHGYTF